The present entry profiles one T cell receptor (beta chain) with its context. Its antigen is currently unknown. The PCR made use of 60 Vbeta and 13 Jbeta primers. Produced via immunoSEQ multiplex PCR; TCRdb's table is partial and in-frame only. The table lists about 130,000 clones, over 60% of them singletons. The V gene lost 5 bases and the J gene lost 2 bases, with 9 bases spanning the gap. This CDR3 has 13 residues. Germline CDR1 reads SGHAT; CDR2 reads FQNNGV. This specimen belongs to a study of cytomegalovirus exposure and HLA in healthy donors. Study background: Early released data comprised about 90 million unique TCRs from HLA-typed donors.

Study findings and constraints: TCR beta V- and J-gene trimming, according to a later analysis, was linked to a missense DCLRE1C variant. Later analysis showed TCR association rates varying by HLA locus, highest for DRB1 and lowest for HLA-C.

This clonotype was sampled from a woman aged 55-70 years in good health and CMV-seropositive. The sequenced sample consisted of PBMCs. The V and J genes are TRBV11-2 and TRBJ2-5; a possible D gene is TRBD2 (6 bases). The CDR3 coding sequence is TGTGCCAGCAGCCGCGGGGCACAAGAGACCCAGTACTTC. Encoded protein: CASSRGAQETQYF.